This TCR beta chain was identified during a study of blood T cell repertoires in COVID-19. Overall study: Sample material is recorded as cDNA or gDNA derived from T cells, B-cell-depleted T cells, or PBMCs.

Clones were read by immunoSEQ multiplex PCR, and TCRdb kept only the in-frame ones, dropping some. The profile shows about 430,000 clones, 85% to 90% of them singletons. This CDR3 region has 14 residues. Looked up from germline, CDR1 is SGHVS and CDR2 is FQNEAQ. Trimming removed 3 bases at V and 5 bases at J, with 13 bases between. Donors of Cohort 3 who recovered were those that had two negative PCRs, clearance, or symptom resolution. The source of this sequence is a man aged 25-45 years who had recovered from COVID-19. The sample taken for sequencing was PBMCs or T cells enriched from blood (not recorded which). The chain has TRBV7-8 and TRBJ1-1; D is unclear. The CDR3 nucleotides read TGTGCCAGCAGCTTTGGACCGGCGGGGACTGAAGCTTTCTTT. Its protein product is CASSFGPAGTEAFF.